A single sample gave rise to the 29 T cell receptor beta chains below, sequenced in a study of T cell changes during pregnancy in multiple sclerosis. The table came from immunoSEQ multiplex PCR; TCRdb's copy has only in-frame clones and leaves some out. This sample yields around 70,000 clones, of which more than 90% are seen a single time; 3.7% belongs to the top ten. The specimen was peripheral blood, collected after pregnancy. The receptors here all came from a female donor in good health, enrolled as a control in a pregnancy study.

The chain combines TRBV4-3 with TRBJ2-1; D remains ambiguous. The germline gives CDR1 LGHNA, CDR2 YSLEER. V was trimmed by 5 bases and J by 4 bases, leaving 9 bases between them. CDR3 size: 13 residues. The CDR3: CASSYRLYNEQFF. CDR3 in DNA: TGCGCCAGCAGCTATAGACTGTACAATGAGCAGTTCTTC.

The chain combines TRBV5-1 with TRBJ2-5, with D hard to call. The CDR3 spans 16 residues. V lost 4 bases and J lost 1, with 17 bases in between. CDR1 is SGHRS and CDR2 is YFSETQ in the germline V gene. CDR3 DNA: TGCGCCAGCAGCCGCCTTGGTTCTGCGGTCCAAGAGACCCAGTACTTC. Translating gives CASSRLGSAVQETQYF.

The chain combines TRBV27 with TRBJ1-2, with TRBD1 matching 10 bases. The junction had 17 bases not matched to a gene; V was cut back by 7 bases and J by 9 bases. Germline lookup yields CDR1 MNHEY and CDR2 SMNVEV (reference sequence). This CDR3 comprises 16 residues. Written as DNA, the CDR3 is TGTGCCAGCAAGGCCCGAACGGGGACAGGGGCTGCGAGCTACACCTTC. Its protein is CASKARTGTGAASYTF.

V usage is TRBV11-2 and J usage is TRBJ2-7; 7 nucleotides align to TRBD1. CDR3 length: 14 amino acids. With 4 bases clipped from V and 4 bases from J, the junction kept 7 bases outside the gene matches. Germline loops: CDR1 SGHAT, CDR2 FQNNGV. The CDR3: CASSSNRGQYEQYF. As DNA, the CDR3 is TGTGCCAGCAGCTCAAACAGGGGACAGTACGAGCAGTACTTC.

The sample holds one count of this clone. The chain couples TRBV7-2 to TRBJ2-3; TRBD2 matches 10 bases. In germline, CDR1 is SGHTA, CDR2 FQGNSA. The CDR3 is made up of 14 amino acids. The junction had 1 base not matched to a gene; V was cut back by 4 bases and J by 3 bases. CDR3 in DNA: TGTGCCAGCAGCTGGACTAGCGGAACAGATACGCAGTATTTT. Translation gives CASSWTSGTDTQYF. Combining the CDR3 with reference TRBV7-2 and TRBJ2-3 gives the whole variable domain GAGVSQSPSNKVTEKGKDVELRCDPISGHTALYWYRQSLGQGLEFLIYFQGNSAPDKSGLPSDRFSAERTGGSVSTLTIQRTQQEDSAVYLCASSWTSGTDTQYFGPGTRLTVL.

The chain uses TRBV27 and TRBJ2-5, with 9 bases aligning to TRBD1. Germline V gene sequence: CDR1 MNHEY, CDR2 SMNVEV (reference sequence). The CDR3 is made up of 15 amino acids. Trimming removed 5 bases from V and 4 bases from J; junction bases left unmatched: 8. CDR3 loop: CASSPGQGEGETQYF. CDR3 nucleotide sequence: TGTGCCAGCAGTCCGGGACAGGGCGAAGGAGAGACCCAGTACTTC.

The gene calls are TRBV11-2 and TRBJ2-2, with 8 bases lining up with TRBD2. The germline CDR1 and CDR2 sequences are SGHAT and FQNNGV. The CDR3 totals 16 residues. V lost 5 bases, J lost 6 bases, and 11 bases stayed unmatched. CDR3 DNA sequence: TGTGCCAGCAGCCCGAGAAGACTAGCGAAAGCCGGGGAGCTGTTTTTT. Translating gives CASSPRRLAKAGELFF.

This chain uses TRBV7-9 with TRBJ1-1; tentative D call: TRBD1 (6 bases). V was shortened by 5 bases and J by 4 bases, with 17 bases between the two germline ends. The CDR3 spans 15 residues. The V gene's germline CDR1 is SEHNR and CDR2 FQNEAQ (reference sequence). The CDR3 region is CASSPIKTGFTEAFF. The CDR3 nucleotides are TGTGCCAGCAGCCCAATAAAAACAGGGTTCACTGAAGCTTTCTTT. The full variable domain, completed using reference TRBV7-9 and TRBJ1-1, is DTGVSQNPRHKITKRGQNVTFRCDPISEHNRLYWYRQTLGQGPEFLTYFQNEAQLEKSRLLSDRFSAERPKGSFSTLEIQRTEQGDSAMYLCASSPIKTGFTEAFFGQGTRLTVV.

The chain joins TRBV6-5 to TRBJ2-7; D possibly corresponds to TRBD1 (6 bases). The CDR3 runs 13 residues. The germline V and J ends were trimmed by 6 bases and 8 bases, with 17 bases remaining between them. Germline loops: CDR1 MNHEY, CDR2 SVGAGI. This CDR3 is CASSMDSVRKQYF. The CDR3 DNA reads TGTGCCAGCAGCATGGACAGTGTACGAAAGCAGTACTTC.

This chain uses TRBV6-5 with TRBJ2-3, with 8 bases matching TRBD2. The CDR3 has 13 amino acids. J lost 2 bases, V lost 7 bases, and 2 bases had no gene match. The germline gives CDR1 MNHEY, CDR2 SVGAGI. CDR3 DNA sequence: TGTGCCAGCAAGCGGGGGCCCACAGATACGCAGTATTTT. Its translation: CASKRGPTDTQYF.

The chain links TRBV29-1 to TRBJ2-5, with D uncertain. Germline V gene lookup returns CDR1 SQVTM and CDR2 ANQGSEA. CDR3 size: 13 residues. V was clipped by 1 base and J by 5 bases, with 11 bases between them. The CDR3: CSVEGAKWETQYF. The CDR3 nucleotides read TGCAGCGTTGAAGGAGCCAAATGGGAGACCCAGTACTTC.

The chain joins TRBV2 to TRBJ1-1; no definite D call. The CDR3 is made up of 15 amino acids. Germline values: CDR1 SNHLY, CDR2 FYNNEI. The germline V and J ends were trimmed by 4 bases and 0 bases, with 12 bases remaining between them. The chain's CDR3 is CASSGWEGVNTEAFF. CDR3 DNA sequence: TGTGCCAGCAGTGGTTGGGAGGGAGTGAACACTGAAGCTTTCTTT.

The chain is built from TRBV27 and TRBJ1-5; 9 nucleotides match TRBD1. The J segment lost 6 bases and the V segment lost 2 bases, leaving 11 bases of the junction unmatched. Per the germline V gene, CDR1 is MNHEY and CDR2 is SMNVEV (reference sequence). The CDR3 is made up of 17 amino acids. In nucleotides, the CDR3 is TGTGCCAGCAGTTTAACTATATTGGACAGGGGTGTTCAGCCCCAGCATTTT. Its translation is CASSLTILDRGVQPQHF.

The CDR3 coding sequence is TGTGCCAGCAGTGACTCGCGGGGCACAGATACGCAGTATTTT. Its protein product is CASSDSRGTDTQYF. The chain uses TRBV2 and TRBJ2-3; TRBD2 is a possible D gene (5 bases). The CDR3 consists of 14 residues. The germline CDR1 and CDR2 sequences are SNHLY and FYNNEI. Deletions cut 3 bases from V and 1 base from J, with 8 bases between.

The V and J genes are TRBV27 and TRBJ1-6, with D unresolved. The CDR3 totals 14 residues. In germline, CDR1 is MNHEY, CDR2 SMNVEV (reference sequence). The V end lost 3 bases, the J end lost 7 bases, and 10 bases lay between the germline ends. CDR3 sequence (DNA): TGTGCCAGCAGTTTGAGGCCAGACAATTCACCCCTCCACTTT. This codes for CASSLRPDNSPLHF.

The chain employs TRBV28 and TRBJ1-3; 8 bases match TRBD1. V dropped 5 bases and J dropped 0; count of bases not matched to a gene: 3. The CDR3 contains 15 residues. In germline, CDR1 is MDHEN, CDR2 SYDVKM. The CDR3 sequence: CASSRTGFSGNTIYF. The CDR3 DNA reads TGTGCCAGCAGTCGGACAGGGTTCTCTGGAAACACCATATATTTT.

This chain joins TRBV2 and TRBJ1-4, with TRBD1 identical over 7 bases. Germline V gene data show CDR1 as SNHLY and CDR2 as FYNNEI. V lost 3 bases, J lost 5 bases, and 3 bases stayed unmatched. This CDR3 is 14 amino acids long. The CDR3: CASSEDRSNEKLFF. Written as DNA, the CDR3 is TGTGCCAGCAGTGAGGACAGGAGCAATGAAAAACTGTTTTTT.

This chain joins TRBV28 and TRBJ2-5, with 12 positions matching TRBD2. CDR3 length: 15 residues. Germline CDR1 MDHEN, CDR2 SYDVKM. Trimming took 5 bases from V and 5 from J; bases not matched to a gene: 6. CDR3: CASSTSGGYRETQYF. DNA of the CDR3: TGTGCCAGCAGTACTAGCGGGGGGTATAGGGAGACCCAGTACTTC.

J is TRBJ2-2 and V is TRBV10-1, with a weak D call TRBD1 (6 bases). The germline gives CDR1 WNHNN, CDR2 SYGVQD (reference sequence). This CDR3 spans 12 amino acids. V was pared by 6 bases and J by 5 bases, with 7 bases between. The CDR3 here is CASSRGTGELFF. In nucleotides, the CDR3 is TGCGCCAGCAGCAGGGGTACCGGGGAGCTGTTTTTT.

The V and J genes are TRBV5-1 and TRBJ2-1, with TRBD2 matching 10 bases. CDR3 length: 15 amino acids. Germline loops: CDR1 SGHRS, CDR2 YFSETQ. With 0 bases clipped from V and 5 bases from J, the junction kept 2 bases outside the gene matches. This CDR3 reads CASSLALAGNNEQFF. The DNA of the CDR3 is TGCGCCAGCAGCTTGGCACTAGCGGGGAACAATGAGCAGTTCTTC.

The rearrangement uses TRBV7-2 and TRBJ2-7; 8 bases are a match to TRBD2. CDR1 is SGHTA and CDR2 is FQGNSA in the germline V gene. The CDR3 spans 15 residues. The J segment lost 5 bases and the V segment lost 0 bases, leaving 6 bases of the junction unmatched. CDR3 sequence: CASSLAAGVSDEQYF. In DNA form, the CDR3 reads TGTGCCAGCAGCTTAGCAGCGGGAGTAAGTGACGAGCAGTACTTC.

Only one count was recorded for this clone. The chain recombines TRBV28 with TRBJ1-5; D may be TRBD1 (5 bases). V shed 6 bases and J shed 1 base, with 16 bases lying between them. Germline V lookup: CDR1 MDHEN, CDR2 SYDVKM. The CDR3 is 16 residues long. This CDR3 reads CASSLWGGGSNQPQHF. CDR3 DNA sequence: TGTGCCAGCAGCCTTTGGGGGGGTGGAAGCAATCAGCCCCAGCATTTT.

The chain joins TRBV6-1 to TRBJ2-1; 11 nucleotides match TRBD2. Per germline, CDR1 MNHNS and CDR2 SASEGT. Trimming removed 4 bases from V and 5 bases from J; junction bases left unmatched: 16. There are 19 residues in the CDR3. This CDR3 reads CASSAFRRLAGGENNEQFF. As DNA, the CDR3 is TGTGCCAGCAGTGCCTTCCGTCGGCTAGCGGGGGGAGAGAACAATGAGCAGTTCTTC.

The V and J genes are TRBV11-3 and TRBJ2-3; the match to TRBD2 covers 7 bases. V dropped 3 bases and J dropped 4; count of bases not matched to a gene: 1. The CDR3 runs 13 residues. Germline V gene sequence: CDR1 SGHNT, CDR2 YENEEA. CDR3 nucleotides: TGTGCCAGCAGCTTTACTAGCGCAGATACGCAGTATTTT. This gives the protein CASSFTSADTQYF.

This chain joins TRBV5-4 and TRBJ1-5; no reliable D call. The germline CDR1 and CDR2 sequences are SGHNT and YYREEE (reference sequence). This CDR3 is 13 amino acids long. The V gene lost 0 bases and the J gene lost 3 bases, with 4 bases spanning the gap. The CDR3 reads CASSLVHNQPQHF. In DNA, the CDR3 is TGTGCCAGCAGCTTGGTCCACAATCAGCCCCAGCATTTT.

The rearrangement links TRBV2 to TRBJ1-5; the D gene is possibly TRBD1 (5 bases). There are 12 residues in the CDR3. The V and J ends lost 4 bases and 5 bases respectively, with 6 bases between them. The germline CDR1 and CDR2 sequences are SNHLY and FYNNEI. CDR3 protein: CASSATDQPQHF. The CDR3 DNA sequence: TGTGCCAGCAGTGCGACAGATCAGCCCCAGCATTTT.

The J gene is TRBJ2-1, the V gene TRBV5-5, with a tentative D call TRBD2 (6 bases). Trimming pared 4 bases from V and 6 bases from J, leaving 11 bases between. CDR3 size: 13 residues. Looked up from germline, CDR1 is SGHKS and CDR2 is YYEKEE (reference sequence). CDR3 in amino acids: CASSVGTANEQFF. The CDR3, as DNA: TGTGCCAGCAGCGTGGGGACTGCCAATGAGCAGTTCTTC.

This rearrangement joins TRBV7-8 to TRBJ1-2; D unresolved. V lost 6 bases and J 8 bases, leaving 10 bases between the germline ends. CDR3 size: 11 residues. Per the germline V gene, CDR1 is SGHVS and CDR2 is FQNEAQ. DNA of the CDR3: TGTGCCAGCAGTCAGGAAGGCGGCTACACCTTC. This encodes CASSQEGGYTF.

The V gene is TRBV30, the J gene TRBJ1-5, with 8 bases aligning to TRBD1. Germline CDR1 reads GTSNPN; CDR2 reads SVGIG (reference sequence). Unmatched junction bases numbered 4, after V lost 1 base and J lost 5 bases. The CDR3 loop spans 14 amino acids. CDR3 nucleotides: TGTGCCTGGAGTGGGACAGGGTACTATCAGCCCCAGCATTTT. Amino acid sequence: CAWSGTGYYQPQHF.